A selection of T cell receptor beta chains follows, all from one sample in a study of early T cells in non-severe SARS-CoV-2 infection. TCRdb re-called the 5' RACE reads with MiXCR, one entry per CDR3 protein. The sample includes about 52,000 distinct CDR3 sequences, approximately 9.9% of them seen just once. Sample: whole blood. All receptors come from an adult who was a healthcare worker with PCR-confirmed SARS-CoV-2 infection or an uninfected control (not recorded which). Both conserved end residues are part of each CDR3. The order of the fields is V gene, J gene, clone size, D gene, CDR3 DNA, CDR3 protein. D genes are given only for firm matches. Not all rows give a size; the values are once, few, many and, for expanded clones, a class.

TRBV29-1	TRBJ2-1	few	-	TGCAGCGTTGTTCACAGAACCTACAATGAGCAGTTCTTC	CSVVHRTYNEQFF
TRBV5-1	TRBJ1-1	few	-	TGCGCCAGCACCCCCGGTGGGGCTCGGAACACTGAAGCTTTCTTT	CASTPGGARNTEAFF
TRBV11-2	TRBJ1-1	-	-	TGTGCCAGCAGCTTAGTTCTTGGGACAATGGCTTTCTTT	CASSLVLGTMAFF
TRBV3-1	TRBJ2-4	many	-	TGTGCCAGCAGCGCGCCGGACAGCGCCAAAAACATTCAGTACTTC	CASSAPDSAKNIQYF
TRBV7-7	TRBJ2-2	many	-	TGTGCTAGCAGCTTGTCCACCGCTGGAGGGAACGCCGGGGAGCTGTTTTTT	CASSLSTAGGNAGELFF
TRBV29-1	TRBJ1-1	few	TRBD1	TGCAGCGTCACTTTCGACAGGGCAACTTTCTTT	CSVTFDRATFF
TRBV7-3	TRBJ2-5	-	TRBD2	TGTGCCAGCAGCTTAACTCCAGCGGGGGGGCAGGAGACCCAGTACTTC	CASSLTPAGGQETQYF
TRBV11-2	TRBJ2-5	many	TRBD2	TGTGCCAGCAGCGGCCTAGGACTAGGACAAGAGACCCAGTACTTC	CASSGLGLGQETQYF
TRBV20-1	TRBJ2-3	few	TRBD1	TGCAGTGCTTTCGGGACAGGGGAGGGAGATACGCAGTATTTT	CSAFGTGEGDTQYF
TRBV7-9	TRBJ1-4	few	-	TGTGCCAGCAGTTCGGGTAATGAAAAACTGTTTTTT	CASSSGNEKLFF
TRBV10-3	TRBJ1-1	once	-	TGTGCCATCAGTGTGACAGTTATGAACACTGAAGCTTTCTTT	CAISVTVMNTEAFF
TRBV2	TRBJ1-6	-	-	TGTGCCAGTCGCCGTGTCGGACAGAATTCACCCCTCCACTTT	CASRRVGQNSPLHF
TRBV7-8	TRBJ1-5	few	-	TGTGCCAGCACCTCTCTGGGGAATCAGCCCCAGCATTTT	CASTSLGNQPQHF
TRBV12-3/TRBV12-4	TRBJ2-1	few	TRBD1	TGTGCCAGCAGTCCCGGGACAGACCCCCGGGGGTTCTTC	CASSPGTDPRGFF
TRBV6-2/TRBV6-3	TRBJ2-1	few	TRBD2	TGTGCCAGCAGTTACCCAAAAAGACTAGCCCCCTACAATGAGCAGTTCTTC	CASSYPKRLAPYNEQFF
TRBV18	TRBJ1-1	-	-	TGTGCCAGCTCACCGGGGAGCACTGAAGCTTTCTTT	CASSPGSTEAFF
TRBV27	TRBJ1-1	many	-	TGTGCCAGCAGTTTATTCCCAAGAACTGAAGCTTTCTTT	CASSLFPRTEAFF
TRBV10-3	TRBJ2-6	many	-	TGTGCCATCAAACCTAGTTTAAGCTCTGGGGCCAACGTCCTGACTTTC	CAIKPSLSSGANVLTF
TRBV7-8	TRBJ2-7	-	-	TGTGCCAGCAGCGACGCGGAGACAACCTACGAGCAGTACTTC	CASSDAETTYEQYF
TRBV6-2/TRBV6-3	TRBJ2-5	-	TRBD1	TGTGCCAGCGTTATGACAGGGGTGGACGAGACCCAGTACTTC	CASVMTGVDETQYF
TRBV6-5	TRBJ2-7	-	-	TGTGCCAGCAGCCGTGGGCCATTCTACGAGCAGTACTTC	CASSRGPFYEQYF
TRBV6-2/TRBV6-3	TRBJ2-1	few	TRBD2	TGTGCCAGCAGTCGCCCTACGGCCAGCGGGGGGGCCTATGAGCAGTTCTTC	CASSRPTASGGAYEQFF
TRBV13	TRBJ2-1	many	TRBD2	TGTGCCAGCAGCTCAAGGTGGGGGCTAGCGGGGTCTTCCCTCTCCAATGAGCAGTTCTTC	CASSSRWGLAGSSLSNEQFF
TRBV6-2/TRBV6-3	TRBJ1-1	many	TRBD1	TGTGCCAGCAGTTCTGGACAGGGATACACTGAAGCTTTCTTT	CASSSGQGYTEAFF
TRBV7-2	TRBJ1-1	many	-	TGTGCCAGCAGCGGCTGGTCAGGGAGCACTGAAGCTTTCTTT	CASSGWSGSTEAFF
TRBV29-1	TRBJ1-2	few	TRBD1	TGCAGCGTTTGTCAGGGGGAGAGTCCCTCCTATGGCTACACCTTC	CSVCQGESPSYGYTF
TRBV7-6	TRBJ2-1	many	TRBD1	TGTGCCAGCAGCTTAGGAGGGGGCGAGCAGTTCTTC	CASSLGGGEQFF
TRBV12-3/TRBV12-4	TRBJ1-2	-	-	TGTGCCAGCAGGGGAACCAATGGCTACACCTTC	CASRGTNGYTF
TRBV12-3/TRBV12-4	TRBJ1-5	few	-	TGTGCCAGCAGTCCAGGGTTCACTCAGCCCCAGCATTTT	CASSPGFTQPQHF
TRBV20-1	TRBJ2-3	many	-	TGCAGTGCTAGACCAGTACTAACCCTCCCAGATACGCAGTATTTT	CSARPVLTLPDTQYF
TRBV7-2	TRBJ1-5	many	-	TGTGCCAGCAGCTTACTCGGGGGCAATCAGCCCCAGCATTTT	CASSLLGGNQPQHF
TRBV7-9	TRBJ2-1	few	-	TGTGCCAGCACCTCGATTCCGAATGAGCAGTTCTTC	CASTSIPNEQFF
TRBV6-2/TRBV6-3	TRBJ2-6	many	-	TGTGCCAGCACTGCAGGCGGCTCTGGGGCCAACGTCCTGACTTTC	CASTAGGSGANVLTF